What follows describes a single T cell receptor (beta chain). The antigen is unknown. A second PCR of 7 to 11 cycles used a sample-barcoded 5' primer and a J-beta primer mix. TCRdb reprocessed the 5' RACE reads with MiXCR, giving one entry per CDR3 protein. The repertoire consists of about 780,000 distinct CDR3 sequences, with roughly 25% occurring once and the leading ten covering about 2.9%. The entry originates in a study of blood T cells in healthy people across ages. Germline CDR1 reads ENHRY; CDR2 reads SYGVKD. Losses at the gene ends were 3 bases for V and 4 bases for J; bases not matched to a gene: 1. This CDR3 region has 15 residues. Study-wide results and caveats: PBMCs went unsorted, and a conclusive naive versus antigen-experienced comparison was therefore prevented.

This same sample was also taken into another study, of T cells of mothers and their children.

The receptor was isolated from a boy younger than 18 in good health. The chain has TRBV10-3 and TRBJ2-5; 14 positions match TRBD2. Material: blood. The chain's CDR3 is CAISDGLAGGETQYF. CDR3 DNA: TGTGCCATCAGTGATGGACTAGCGGGGGGAGAGACCCAGTACTTC.